This entry lists 15 T cell receptor beta chains sequenced from one sample in a study of regulatory dendritic cells for organ transplantation. Method: immunoSEQ multiplex PCR; TCRdb's copy keeps in-frame clones and lacks some. This sample has 11,000 or so clones, with roughly two thirds found just once. Sequencing input: memory CD8+ T cells from blood. Subset reported: CD45RO+ memory T cells. The source of these receptors is a human donor in good health.

The chain couples TRBV6-6 to TRBJ1-2; TRBD1 might be the D (5 bases). The CDR3 totals 11 residues. V was shortened by 8 bases and J by 8 bases, with 12 bases between the two germline ends. Germline CDR1 reads MNHNY; CDR2 reads SVGAGI (reference sequence). For the CDR3, the DNA is TGTGCCAGCCGGCACAGGTTGGGCTACACCTTC. Translated, it gives CASRHRLGYTF.

This clone has just a few counts. V and J are TRBV6-5 and TRBJ1-1; D gene ambiguous. Germline V gene data show CDR1 as MNHEY and CDR2 as SVGAGI. Trimming removed 2 bases at V and 1 base at J, with 5 bases between. This CDR3 has 13 amino acids. The CDR3 loop is CASSYKRNTEAFF. Here the CDR3 DNA reads TGTGCCAGCAGTTACAAGAGGAACACTGAAGCTTTCTTT.

J is TRBJ2-3 and V is TRBV18, with 7 bases aligning to TRBD2. V lost 6 bases to trimming and J lost 14 bases; unmatched junction nucleotides: 17. Germline V gene sequence: CDR1 KGHSH, CDR2 LQKENI. This CDR3 spans 14 amino acids. The CDR3 sequence is CASSQDYGGLGMYF. The CDR3 nucleotides read TGTGCCAGCTCCCAGGATTACGGCGGACTAGGGATGTATTTT.

The rearrangement links TRBV5-4 to TRBJ2-1; the match to TRBD1 covers 8 bases. Germline-derived CDR1 and CDR2 are SGHNT and YYREEE (reference sequence). CDR3 length: 15 residues. V trimming: 2 bases; J trimming: 9 bases; junction bases outside the gene matches: 10. The CDR3 loop reads CASSLDRGVLGEQFF. The CDR3 nucleotides read TGTGCCAGCAGCTTAGACAGGGGAGTCTTGGGTGAGCAGTTCTTC.

A single count supports this clone. The V gene is TRBV9, the J gene TRBJ2-1; TRBD2 aligns across 7 bases. In germline, CDR1 is SGDLS, CDR2 YYNGEE. The V segment lost 0 bases and the J segment 7 bases; nucleotides outside the gene matches: 10. The CDR3 sequence is 16 residues long. The CDR3 sequence: CASSVEEGGPLNEQFF. Here the CDR3 DNA reads TGTGCCAGCAGCGTAGAAGAGGGAGGGCCATTGAATGAGCAGTTCTTC.

V gene TRBV5-5 combines with J gene TRBJ2-1; 11 positions agree with TRBD2. CDR3 length: 16 residues. V gave up 4 bases and J gave up 8 bases; unmatched junction bases: 11. Germline CDR1 reads SGHKS; CDR2 reads YYEKEE (reference sequence). CDR3 in amino acids: CASSDPLAGVGDEQFF. As DNA, the CDR3 is TGTGCCAGCAGCGACCCACTAGCGGGAGTGGGTGATGAGCAGTTCTTC. Variable domain in full (rest from reference TRBV5-5 and TRBJ2-1): DAGVTQSPTHLIKTRGQQVTLRCSPISGHKSVSWYQQVLGQGPQFIFQYYEKEERGRGNFPDRFSARQFPNYSSELNVNALLLGDSALYLCASSDPLAGVGDEQFFGPGTRLTVL.

The chain is built from TRBV4-3 and TRBJ2-7; 8 positions agree with TRBD2. CDR3 length: 15 residues. V was pared by 4 bases and J by 3 bases, with 8 bases of the junction left unmatched. Per germline, CDR1 LGHNA and CDR2 YSLEER. CDR3 bases: TGCGCCAGCAGCCCCGGGTCGGGAGGGTACTACGAGCAGTACTTC. Protein product: CASSPGSGGYYEQYF.

V gene TRBV7-2 combines with J gene TRBJ2-3; D tentatively fits TRBD1 or TRBD2 (5 bases each). The CDR3 totals 13 residues. V lost 1 base and J lost 9, with 11 bases in between. The germline V gene has CDR1 SGHTA and CDR2 FQGNSA. The CDR3 nucleotides read TGTGCCAGCAGCTTAGGGTCTGGGACCACGCAGTATTTT. It encodes CASSLGSGTTQYF.

The gene calls are TRBV5-6 and TRBJ2-7; a weak D match, TRBD1 (6 bases). Germline V gene lookup returns CDR1 SGHDT and CDR2 YYEEEE. V gave up 4 bases and J gave up 3 bases, with 14 bases separating them. The CDR3 has 14 amino acids. CDR3 amino acids: CASSPQGRSYEQYF. The CDR3 DNA reads as TGTGCCAGCAGCCCTCAGGGGAGAAGCTACGAGCAGTACTTC.

This clone has only a few counts. The chain recombines TRBV6-5 with TRBJ1-2, with TRBD1 as a possible D gene (5 bases). Germline V CDR1 and CDR2: MNHEY, SVGAGI. This CDR3 has 11 residues. Trimming stripped 8 bases from V and 8 bases from J, with 12 bases between. The DNA for the CDR3 is TGTGCCAGCCGGCACAGGTTGGGCTACACCTTC. Encoded protein: CASRHRLGYTF.

The chain uses TRBV9 and TRBJ2-7; 7 bases align to TRBD2. This CDR3 comprises 13 residues. Germline loops: CDR1 SGDLS, CDR2 YYNGEE. V trimming: 2 bases; J trimming: 4 bases; junction bases outside the gene matches: 3. In DNA, the CDR3 is TGTGCCAGCAGCGTGTCTAGCGGTTACGAGCAGTACTTC. Translating it yields CASSVSSGYEQYF.

This clone qualifies as medium-sized. This chain joins TRBV4-3 and TRBJ1-2; D not resolved. The V gene's germline CDR1 is LGHNA and CDR2 YSLEER. The CDR3 is 14 residues long. With 3 bases removed from V and 4 bases from J, the gap between germline ends came to 12 bases. The CDR3 here is CASSHGEGAYGYTF. The CDR3 region has the DNA TGCGCCAGCAGCCATGGGGAGGGAGCCTATGGCTACACCTTC.

The V gene is TRBV4-3, the J gene TRBJ2-7; TRBD2 might be the D (7 bases). Germline V gene data show CDR1 as LGHNA and CDR2 as YSLEER. V dropped 1 base and J dropped 6 bases, with 10 bases sitting between them. The CDR3 loop spans 13 amino acids. The CDR3 sequence is CASSQGEGGEQYF. The CDR3 coding sequence is TGCGCCAGCAGCCAAGGGGAGGGGGGCGAGCAGTACTTC.

The chain recombines TRBV15 with TRBJ2-6; D not certain. The CDR3 contains 15 residues. Per the germline V gene, CDR1 is LNHNV and CDR2 is YYDKDF (reference sequence). The V gene lost 5 bases and the J gene lost 0 bases, with 8 bases spanning the gap. The CDR3 sequence is CATSLVGSGANVLTF. DNA of the CDR3: TGTGCCACCAGCCTCGTCGGCTCTGGGGCCAACGTCCTGACTTTC.

A few counts support this clone. The V and J genes are TRBV6-5 and TRBJ1-1; D not resolved. Looked up from germline, CDR1 is MNHEY and CDR2 is SVGAGI. Between the trimmed V and J ends, which lost 3 bases and 6 bases, there was a span of 14 bases. This CDR3 is 14 amino acids long. Here the CDR3 DNA reads TGTGCCAGCAGTTATGAGACGCCGGACGCTGAAGCTTTCTTT. Protein sequence: CASSYETPDAEAFF.